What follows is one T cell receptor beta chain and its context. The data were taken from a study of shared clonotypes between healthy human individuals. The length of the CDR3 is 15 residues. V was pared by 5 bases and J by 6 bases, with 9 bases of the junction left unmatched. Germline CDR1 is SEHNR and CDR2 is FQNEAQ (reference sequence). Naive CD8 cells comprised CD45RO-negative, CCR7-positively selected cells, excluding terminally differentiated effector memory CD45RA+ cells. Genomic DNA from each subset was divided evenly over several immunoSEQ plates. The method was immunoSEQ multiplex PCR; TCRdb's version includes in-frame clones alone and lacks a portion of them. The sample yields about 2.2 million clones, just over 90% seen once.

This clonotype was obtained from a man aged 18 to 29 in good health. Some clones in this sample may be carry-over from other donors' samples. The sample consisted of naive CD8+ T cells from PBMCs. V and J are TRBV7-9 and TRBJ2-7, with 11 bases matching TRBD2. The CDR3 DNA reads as TGTGCCAGCAGCCAACTAGCGGGAGCCGCTAGCGAGCAGTACTTC. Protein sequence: CASSQLAGAASEQYF.